The clone carrying this T cell receptor beta chain was seen only a few times. Its antigen is not known. These data come from a study of T-cell reconstitution after alpha-beta-depleted transplantation in children. Unique molecular identifiers were incorporated during preparation of the TCRbeta library. TCRdb used MiXCR to reprocess the PCR reads, holding one entry per CDR3 protein. Among 500,000 to 650,000 distinct CDR3 sequences listed, roughly 13% were seen once. Trimming removed 3 bases from V and 0 bases from J, with 21 bases in between. The germline V gene has CDR1 MGHDK and CDR2 SYGVNS. This CDR3 comprises 19 residues. Study observations and caveats: From surviving recipient T cells and thymic progenitors came the high day-60 TCRbeta diversity observed in some patients. T-cell counts and diversity were attributed mostly to newly produced T cells one year after transplant. Several hundred expanded graft clones reportedly were the source of alpha-beta T cells about two months after transplant.

The chain is built from TRBV25-1 and TRBJ2-1, with a weak D call TRBD1 (6 bases). This TCR came from a male patient younger than 18 who had a stem cell transplant for acute myeloid leukemia, so the T cells may come from the graft donor. The specimen comprised PBMCs, mostly from graft donor cells, sampled 360 days after TCRalphabeta/CD19-depleted stem cell transplant. As DNA, the CDR3 is TGTGCCAGCAGTGAGAGGGGGAGACCACCTGCGACCTCCTACAATGAGCAGTTCTTC. Encoded protein: CASSERGRPPATSYNEQFF.